This T cell receptor beta chain was documented in a study of shared clonotypes between healthy human individuals (dated by TCRdb to about 2020). Regarding the study in general: A few men and two women, aged 18 to 49 years, made up the cohort. To increase sequencing depth and limit assay-specific biases, different laboratories used diverse techniques to prepare libraries and sequence TCR repertoires. For each donor, three plates each were used for CD4 naive and CD4 memory, two plates were used for CD8 naive, and one plate was used for CD8 memory. To estimate repertoire size and how much clonotypes are shared between individuals, the study performed deep sequencing of blood TCR repertoires from roughly five healthy adults. Each donor's leukapheresis produced roughly between about 0.9 and 9.5 billion PBMCs. Findings and caveats that apply to the study as a whole: About 5% of naive CD4, 3.5% of naive CD8, approximately 2.2% of memory CD4, and 0.4% of memory CD8 clonotypes were shared across several donors. The genetic and exposure-history diversity represented was limited by the small number of donors. Based on pairwise subsampling, the degree of clonotype sharing among donors was expected to be affected by sequencing depth. Larger estimated clonotype richness was generally found for naive subsets than for memory subsets. Sampling was restricted to blood, and TCR repertoires in tissue are likely to differ from TCR repertoires in blood. Even with the large sequencing depth, rarefaction of the sorted-subset datasets indicated that sequencing was incomplete. Higher generation probabilities were observed for clonotypes shared by all four sorted-subset donors than for non-shared clonotypes.

CDR1 and CDR2 are drawn from the germline V gene (reference sequence): SEHNR, FQNEAQ. From the cysteine up to the phenylalanine, the CDR3 has a length of 13 residues. Solely the CDR3 DNA is kept, with 39 bases framed from the first base. Trimming costs V 3 bases and J 6 bases, and their ends lie 11 bases apart. A word on this clone: Its antigen target is currently unknown. No qualities accompany the bases; no much larger clone lies one base away. Other DNA sequences in the same sample also yield this CDR3.

Using the deep immunoSEQ assay, multiplex PCR amplified TCR CDR3 regions from genomic DNA. Genomic DNA extracted from each cell subset was distributed evenly over all wells of several immunoSEQ 96-well plates, and each plate served as one replicate. For sorted subsets, about 0.2 ug genomic DNA, equal to 30,000 or so T cell genomes, was loaded into each replicate PCR. Purified libraries were measured with a Qubit 3.0 fluorometer, size-checked on a Bioanalyzer 2100, and measured again with the KAPA Library Quantification kit. A separate single-read 150-cycle Illumina NextSeq 550 flow cell was used to sequence each immunoSEQ 96-well plate. In the paper's pipeline: Because only junctional sequences without quality scores were contained in the immunoSEQ output, filtering matching that applied to full-length reads could not be performed. To assign V/J genes and CDR3, sequences were annotated using PyIR, a Python wrapper for IgBLAST v1.9, with IMGT germline references. Reads with weak V/J assignments (E-value above 1e-6), missing CDR3, stop codons, out-of-frame junctions, or ambiguous translated residues were removed. V3J clonotypes were defined as sequences sharing the same inferred V gene, J gene, and CDR3 amino acid sequence. Percentage overlap between repertoires was calculated by dividing the number of shared unique clonotypes by the size of the smaller repertoire. RTK rarefaction, the Chao1 estimator, and Recon v2.1 estimates of unobserved clonotypes were used to assess repertoire richness. Generation probabilities for all TCRbeta clonotypes obtained by the gDNA method from several donors were computed using OLGA. This is the immuneACCESS table as TCRdb keeps it, with only in-frame sequences that have V and J called. A part of the clones is gone; compared with another copy, unresolved V genes explain less than half, and the rest is unexplained. V and J calls and clone size are as listed in that table; D and trimming were resolved from the DNA. For this sample the table gives 2,500,000 or so clones, of which around 90% were detected only once. The ten largest clones add up to about 0.41% of the sample.

The donors were healthy, HIV-negative adults with no recently reported acute infections or vaccinations. Every donor was a Caucasian adult residing in Nashville, Tennessee, USA. Magnetic negative selection was used to enrich CD4+ T cells, after which naive cells were positively selected on CD45RA and the negative fraction became the memory subset. Blood was collected by leukapheresis, and PBMCs were isolated by Ficoll-Histopaque density gradient centrifugation and then cryopreserved in liquid nitrogen vapor phase. Purity and quantity of every magnetically sorted T cell population were checked by analytical flow cytometry. Genomic DNA was isolated from every sorted fraction and measured by UV absorbance on a Nanodrop 2000c.

This receptor was taken from a man aged 18 to 29 in good health. Some clones in this sample may be carry-over from other donors' samples. The sequence is built from TRBV7-9 and TRBJ1-1; the D segment could be TRBD1, given 5 matching bases. Specimen: naive CD4+ T cells from PBMCs. The cell subset or site label, as the study defines it: CD45RA+ positively selected. The CDR3 reads as follows: CASSLRTGAEAFF. The DNA is TGTGCCAGCAGCTTGCGCACGGGGGCTGAAGCTTTCTTT.